This TCR beta chain was recorded in a study of radiotherapy plus CTLA-4 blockade in lung cancer. Clones were read by immunoSEQ multiplex PCR, and TCRdb kept only the in-frame ones, dropping some. Of about 97,000 clones listed, approximately 72% are singletons. The germline CDR1 and CDR2 sequences are SGHNT and YYREEE (reference sequence). CDR3 size: 14 residues. The clonotype comes from a human donor with non-small cell lung cancer who had a partial response to radiotherapy plus ipilimumab. Some clones in this sample may be carry-over from other donors' samples. This chain connects TRBV5-4 to TRBJ2-5, with 8 positions matching TRBD1. The tail of the sequence fits TRBJ2-7 better, so the J call may be wrong. This sample comprised peripheral blood, obtained from a patient treated with radiotherapy plus ipilimumab. The CDR3 region is CASSLDRAKGEQYF. In nucleotides, the CDR3 is TGTGCCAGCAGCCTGGACAGGGCTAAGGGCGAGCAGTACTTC.